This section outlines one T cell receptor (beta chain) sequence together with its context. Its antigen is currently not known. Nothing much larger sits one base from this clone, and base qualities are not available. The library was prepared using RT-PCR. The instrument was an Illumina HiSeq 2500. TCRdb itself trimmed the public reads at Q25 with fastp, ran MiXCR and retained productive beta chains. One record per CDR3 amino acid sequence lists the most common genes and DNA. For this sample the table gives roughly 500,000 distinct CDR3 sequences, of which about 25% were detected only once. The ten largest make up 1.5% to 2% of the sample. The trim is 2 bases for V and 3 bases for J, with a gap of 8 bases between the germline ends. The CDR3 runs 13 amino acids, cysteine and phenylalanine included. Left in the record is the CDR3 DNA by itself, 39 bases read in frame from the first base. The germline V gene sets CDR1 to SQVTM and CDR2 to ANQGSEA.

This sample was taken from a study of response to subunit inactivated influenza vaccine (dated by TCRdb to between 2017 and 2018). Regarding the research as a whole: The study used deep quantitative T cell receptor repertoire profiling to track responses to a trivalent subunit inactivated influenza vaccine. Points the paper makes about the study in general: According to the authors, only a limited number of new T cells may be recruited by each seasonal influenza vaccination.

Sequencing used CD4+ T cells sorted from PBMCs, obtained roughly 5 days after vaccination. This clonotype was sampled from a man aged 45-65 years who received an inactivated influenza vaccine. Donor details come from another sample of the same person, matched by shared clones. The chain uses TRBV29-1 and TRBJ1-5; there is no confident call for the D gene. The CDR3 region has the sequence CSVESGINQPQHF. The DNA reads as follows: TGCAGCGTTGAATCCGGGATCAATCAGCCCCAGCATTTT.